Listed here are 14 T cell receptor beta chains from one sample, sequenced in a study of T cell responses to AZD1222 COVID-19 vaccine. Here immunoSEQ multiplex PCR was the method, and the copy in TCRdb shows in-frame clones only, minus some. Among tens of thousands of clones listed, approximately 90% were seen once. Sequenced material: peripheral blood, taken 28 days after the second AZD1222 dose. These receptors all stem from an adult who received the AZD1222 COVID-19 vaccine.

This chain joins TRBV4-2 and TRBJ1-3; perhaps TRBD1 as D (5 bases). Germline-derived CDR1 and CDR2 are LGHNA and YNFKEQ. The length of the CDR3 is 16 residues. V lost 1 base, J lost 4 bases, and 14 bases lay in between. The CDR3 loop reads CASSQVGGTTGNTIYF. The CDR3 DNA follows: TGTGCCAGCAGCCAAGTCGGCGGGACCACCGGAAACACCATATATTTT.

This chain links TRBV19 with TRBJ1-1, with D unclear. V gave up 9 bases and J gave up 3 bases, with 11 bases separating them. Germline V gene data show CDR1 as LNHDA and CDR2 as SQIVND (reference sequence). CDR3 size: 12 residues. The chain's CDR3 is CASREKDTEAFF. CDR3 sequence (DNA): TGTGCCAGCCGCGAAAAAGACACTGAAGCTTTCTTT.

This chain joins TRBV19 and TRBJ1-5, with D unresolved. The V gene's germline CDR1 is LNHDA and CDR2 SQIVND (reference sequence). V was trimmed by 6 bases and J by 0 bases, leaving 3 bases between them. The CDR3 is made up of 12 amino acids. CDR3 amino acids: CASRGSNQPQHF. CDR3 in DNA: TGTGCCAGTAGGGGTAGCAATCAGCCCCAGCATTTT.

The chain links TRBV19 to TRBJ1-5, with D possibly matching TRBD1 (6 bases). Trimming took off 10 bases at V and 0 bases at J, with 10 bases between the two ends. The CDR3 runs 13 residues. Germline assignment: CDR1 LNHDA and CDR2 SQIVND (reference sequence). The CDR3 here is CATKDSSNQPQHF. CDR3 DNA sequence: TGTGCCACTAAGGACAGTAGCAATCAGCCCCAGCATTTT. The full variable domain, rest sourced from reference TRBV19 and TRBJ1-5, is DGGITQSPKYLFRKEGQNVTLSCEQNLNHDAMYWYRQDPGQGLRLIYYSQIVNDFQKGDIAEGYSVSREKKESFPLTVTSAQKNPTAFYLCATKDSSNQPQHFGDGTRLSIL.

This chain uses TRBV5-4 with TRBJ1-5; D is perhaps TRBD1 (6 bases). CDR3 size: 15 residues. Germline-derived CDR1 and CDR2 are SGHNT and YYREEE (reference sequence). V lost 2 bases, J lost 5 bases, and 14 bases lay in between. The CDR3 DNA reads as TGTGCCAGCAGCTTAGGGGGAGGGCGGGATCAGCCCCAGCATTTT. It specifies CASSLGGGRDQPQHF.

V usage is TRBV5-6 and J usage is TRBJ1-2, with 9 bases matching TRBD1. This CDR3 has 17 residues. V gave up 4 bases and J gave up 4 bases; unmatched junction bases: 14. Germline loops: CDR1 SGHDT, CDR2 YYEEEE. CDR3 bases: TGTGCCAGCAGCACATACCCCCCGGGACAGGGAATCTATGGCTACACCTTC. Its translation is CASSTYPPGQGIYGYTF.

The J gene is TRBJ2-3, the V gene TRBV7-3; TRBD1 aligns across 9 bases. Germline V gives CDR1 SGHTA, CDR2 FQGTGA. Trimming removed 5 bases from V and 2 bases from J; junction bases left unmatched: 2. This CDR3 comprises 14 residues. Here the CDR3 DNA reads TGTGCCAGCAGCACAGGGGGCCCCACAGATACGCAGTATTTT. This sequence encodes CASSTGGPTDTQYF.

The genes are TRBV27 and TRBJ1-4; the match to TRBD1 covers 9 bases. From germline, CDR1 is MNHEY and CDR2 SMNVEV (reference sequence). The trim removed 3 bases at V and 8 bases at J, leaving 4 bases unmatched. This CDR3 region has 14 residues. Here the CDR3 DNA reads TGTGCCAGCAGTTTTGACAGGGGGTACGAAAAACTGTTTTTT. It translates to CASSFDRGYEKLFF.

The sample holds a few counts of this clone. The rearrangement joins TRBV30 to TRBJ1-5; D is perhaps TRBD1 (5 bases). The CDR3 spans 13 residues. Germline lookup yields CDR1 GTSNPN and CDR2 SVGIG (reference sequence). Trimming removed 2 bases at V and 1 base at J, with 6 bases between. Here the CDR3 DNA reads TGTGCCTGGAGTTGGGACAGCAATCAGCCCCAGCATTTT. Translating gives CAWSWDSNQPQHF. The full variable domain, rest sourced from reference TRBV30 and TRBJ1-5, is SQTIHQWPATLVQPVGSPLSLECTVEGTSNPNLYWYRQAAGRGLQLLFYSVGIGQISSEVPQNLSASRPQDRQFILSSKKLLLSDSGFYLCAWSWDSNQPQHFGDGTRLSIL.

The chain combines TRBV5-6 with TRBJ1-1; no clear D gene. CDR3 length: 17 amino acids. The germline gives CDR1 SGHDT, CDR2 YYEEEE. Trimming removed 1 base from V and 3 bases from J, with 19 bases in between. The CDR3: CASSLPGISYPDTEAFF. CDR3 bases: TGTGCCAGCAGCTTGCCCGGGATTAGCTACCCGGACACTGAAGCTTTCTTT.

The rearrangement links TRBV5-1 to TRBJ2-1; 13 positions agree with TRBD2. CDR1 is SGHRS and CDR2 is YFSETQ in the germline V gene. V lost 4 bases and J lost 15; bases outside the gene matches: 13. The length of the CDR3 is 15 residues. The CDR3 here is CASSTGLAGASSSFF. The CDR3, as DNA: TGCGCCAGCAGCACCGGACTAGCGGGGGCCTCGTCATCGTTCTTC.

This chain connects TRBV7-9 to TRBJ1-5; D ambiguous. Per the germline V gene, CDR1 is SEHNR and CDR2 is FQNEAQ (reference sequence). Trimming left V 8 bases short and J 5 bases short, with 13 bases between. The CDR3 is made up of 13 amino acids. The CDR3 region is CASGMRDDQPQHF. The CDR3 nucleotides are TGTGCCAGCGGCATGAGGGATGATCAGCCCCAGCATTTT. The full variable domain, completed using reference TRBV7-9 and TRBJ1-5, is DTGVSQNPRHKITKRGQNVTFRCDPISEHNRLYWYRQTLGQGPEFLTYFQNEAQLEKSRLLSDRFSAERPKGSFSTLEIQRTEQGDSAMYLCASGMRDDQPQHFGDGTRLSIL.

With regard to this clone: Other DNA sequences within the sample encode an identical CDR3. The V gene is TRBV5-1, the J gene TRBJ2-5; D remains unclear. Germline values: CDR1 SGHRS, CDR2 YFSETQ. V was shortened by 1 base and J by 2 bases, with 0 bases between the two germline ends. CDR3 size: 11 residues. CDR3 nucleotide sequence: TGCGCCAGCAGCTTGCAAGAGACCCAGTACTTC. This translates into CASSLQETQYF.

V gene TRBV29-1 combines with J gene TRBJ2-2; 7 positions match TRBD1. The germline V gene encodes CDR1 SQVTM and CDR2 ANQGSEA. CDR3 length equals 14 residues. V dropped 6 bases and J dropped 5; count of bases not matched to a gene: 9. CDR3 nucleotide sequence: TGCAGCGTCTCCGACAGGGTTTGGACCGGGGAGCTGTTTTTT. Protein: CSVSDRVWTGELFF.